The 17 T cell receptor beta chains listed next were all sequenced from one sample in a study of cytomegalovirus exposure and HLA in healthy donors. This PCR relied on a set of 60 Vbeta primers and 13 Jbeta primers. The table came from immunoSEQ multiplex PCR; TCRdb's copy has only in-frame clones and leaves some out. The sample consists of nearly 200,000 clones, 65% to 85% of them appearing once. Sample: PBMCs. These receptors were obtained from a boy between 2 and 15 years old in good health and CMV-seronegative.

The CDR3 sequence: CASSPPGRGDYGYTF. DNA of the CDR3: TGTGCCAGCTCACCACCTGGCAGGGGGGACTATGGCTACACCTTC. The chain is built from TRBV18 and TRBJ1-2; 7 bases match TRBD1. The CDR3 totals 15 residues. After removal of 0 bases from V and 3 bases from J, the junction contained 4 bases not matched to a gene. Germline-derived CDR1 and CDR2 are KGHSH and LQKENI.

This clone was recorded once. The V and J genes are TRBV6-1 and TRBJ2-7, with D perhaps matching TRBD2 (5 bases). V dropped 5 bases and J dropped 9 bases, with 20 bases sitting between them. The CDR3 runs 14 residues. Looked up from germline, CDR1 is MNHNS and CDR2 is SASEGT. The CDR3 sequence is CASSFAEGYRVQYF. The CDR3 region has the DNA TGTGCCAGCAGTTTCGCTGAGGGCTACCGGGTGCAGTACTTC.

V and J are TRBV7-9 and TRBJ2-7; weak D call: TRBD1 (6 bases). The CDR3 extends over 14 amino acids. Germline CDR1 is SEHNR and CDR2 is FQNEAQ (reference sequence). Deletions cut 5 bases from V and 3 bases from J, with 14 bases between. This CDR3 is CASSQDSYRYEQYF. The DNA of the CDR3 is TGTGCCAGCAGCCAGGACAGTTACCGCTACGAGCAGTACTTC. The whole variable domain, filled in from reference TRBV7-9 and TRBJ2-7, reads DTGVSQNPRHKITKRGQNVTFRCDPISEHNRLYWYRQTLGQGPEFLTYFQNEAQLEKSRLLSDRFSAERPKGSFSTLEIQRTEQGDSAMYLCASSQDSYRYEQYFGPGTRLTVT.

J is TRBJ2-7 and V is TRBV18, with D tentatively TRBD1 (6 bases). This CDR3 region has 14 residues. The V gene's germline CDR1 is KGHSH and CDR2 LQKENI. The ends were cut back, 5 bases at V and 5 bases at J, with 16 bases in the middle. This CDR3 reads CASSSSGQVDEQYF. The CDR3 bases are TGTGCCAGCTCATCCTCGGGACAAGTCGACGAGCAGTACTTC.

The rearrangement joins TRBV6-6 to TRBJ1-1; D call uncertain. The CDR3 is 15 residues long. CDR1 is MNHNY, CDR2 SVGAGI, per germline (reference sequence). V dropped 2 bases and J dropped 5 bases, with 15 bases sitting between them. CDR3 amino acids: CASSYGGSGRTEAFF. The CDR3 nucleotides are TGTGCCAGCAGTTACGGCGGCAGCGGGAGGACTGAAGCTTTCTTT.

The chain couples TRBV11-2 to TRBJ2-7; the match to TRBD2 covers 16 bases. Trimming cost V 5 bases and J 6 bases; bases outside gene matches: 10. The CDR3 is 17 residues long. Per germline, CDR1 SGHAT and CDR2 FQNNGV. CDR3 protein: CASSHPGLAGGQLEQYF. DNA of the CDR3: TGTGCCAGCAGCCACCCGGGACTAGCGGGGGGGCAACTCGAGCAGTACTTC. Full variable domain (rest looked up from reference TRBV11-2 and TRBJ2-7): EAGVAQSPRYKIIEKRQSVAFWCNPISGHATLYWYQQILGQGPKLLIQFQNNGVVDDSQLPKDRFSAERLKGVDSTLKIQPAKLEDSAVYLCASSHPGLAGGQLEQYFGPGTRLTVT.

The chain couples TRBV5-4 to TRBJ2-5; TRBD2 is a possible D gene (6 bases). This CDR3 region has 15 residues. Germline CDR1 reads SGHNT; CDR2 reads YYREEE (reference sequence). V was shortened by 4 bases and J by 4 bases, with 17 bases between the two germline ends. This chain's CDR3 is CASSGGTLSVETQYF. CDR3 DNA: TGTGCCAGCAGCGGGGGGACTCTATCGGTAGAGACCCAGTACTTC. Drawing the rest from reference TRBV5-4 and TRBJ2-5, the complete variable domain is ETGVTQSPTHLIKTRGQQVTLRCSSQSGHNTVSWYQQALGQGPQFIFQYYREEENGRGNFPPRFSGLQFPNYSSELNVNALELDDSALYLCASSGGTLSVETQYFGPGTRLLVL.

The chain carries TRBV4-2 and TRBJ2-5; 11 bases agree with TRBD2. Germline V gene sequence: CDR1 LGHNA, CDR2 YNFKEQ. CDR3 length equals 18 residues. V lost 4 bases and J lost 4; bases outside the gene matches: 14. In DNA, the CDR3 is TGTGCCAGCAGCCTTCCCGGGCCCCTAGCGGGGGGTCCAGAGACCCAGTACTTC. Translated: CASSLPGPLAGGPETQYF.

The chain uses TRBV7-8 and TRBJ1-4; maybe TRBD1 (6 bases). The CDR3 is 16 amino acids. Germline CDR1 reads SGHVS; CDR2 reads FQNEAQ. Trimming stripped 1 base from V and 6 bases from J, with 15 bases between. The CDR3: CASSLERDNIYEKLFF. The CDR3 DNA sequence: TGTGCCAGCAGCTTAGAGAGGGACAATATTTATGAAAAACTGTTTTTT.

The J gene is TRBJ2-2, the V gene TRBV5-1, with 9 nucleotides matching TRBD1. In germline, CDR1 is SGHRS, CDR2 YFSETQ. V was pared by 4 bases and J by 4 bases, with 8 bases of the junction left unmatched. The CDR3 runs to 16 residues. This CDR3 reads CASSRDREVGTGELFF. The CDR3, as DNA: TGCGCCAGCAGCCGGGACAGGGAGGTCGGCACCGGGGAGCTGTTTTTT.

The rearrangement links TRBV10-3 to TRBJ1-2, with D perhaps TRBD1 (5 bases). The CDR3 totals 15 residues. CDR1 is ENHRY, CDR2 SYGVKD, per germline. Trimming left V 0 bases short and J 2 bases short, with 10 bases between. The CDR3 sequence is CAISESDRANYGYTF. The CDR3 nucleotides read TGTGCCATCAGTGAGTCCGACAGAGCCAACTATGGCTACACCTTC.

Only a few counts were recorded for this clone. The rearrangement links TRBV6-1 to TRBJ2-7; TRBD2 aligns across 12 bases. Germline CDR1 reads MNHNS; CDR2 reads SASEGT. The trim removed 4 bases at V and 4 bases at J, leaving 5 bases unmatched. The length of the CDR3 is 15 residues. The CDR3 loop is CASSASGGAKYEQYF. The CDR3 region has the DNA TGTGCCAGCAGTGCTAGCGGGGGGGCCAAATACGAGCAGTACTTC.

The chain carries TRBV7-3 and TRBJ2-2, with 12 nucleotides matching TRBD2. The CDR3 totals 15 residues. Germline V gene sequence: CDR1 SGHTA, CDR2 FQGTGA. J lost 7 bases, V lost 5 bases, and 5 bases had no gene match. The CDR3 loop reads CASSPSGGANGELFF. The CDR3 DNA reads TGTGCCAGCAGCCCTAGCGGGGGGGCCAACGGGGAGCTGTTTTTT. The full variable domain, completed using reference TRBV7-3 and TRBJ2-2, is GAGVSQTPSNKVTEKGKYVELRCDPISGHTALYWYRQSLGQGPEFLIYFQGTGAADDSGLPNDRFFAVRPEGSVSTLKIQRTERGDSAVYLCASSPSGGANGELFFGEGSRLTVL.

This clone appeared a single time. The chain combines TRBV7-3 with TRBJ1-6; 9 bases align to TRBD1. Germline V gene sequence: CDR1 SGHTA, CDR2 FQGTGA. Germline trimming cut 5 bases from V and 7 bases from J; bases unmatched to any gene: 3. The CDR3 covers 14 residues. The CDR3 loop is CASSPGQGNSPLHF. The CDR3 bases are TGTGCCAGCAGCCCGGGACAGGGAAATTCACCCCTCCACTTT.

This clone occurred a few times. V and J are TRBV11-3 and TRBJ2-7; TRBD1 aligns across 10 bases. CDR3 length: 14 residues. J gave up 4 bases and V 3 bases, and 3 bases lay outside the gene matches. The germline V gene has CDR1 SGHNT and CDR2 YENEEA. CDR3 residues: CASSLTGGAYEQYF. The CDR3 bases are TGTGCCAGCAGCTTGACAGGGGGCGCGTACGAGCAGTACTTC.

The J gene is TRBJ2-3, the V gene TRBV30; 11 nucleotides line up with TRBD2. Looked up from germline, CDR1 is GTSNPN and CDR2 is SVGIG (reference sequence). This CDR3 has 14 residues. Germline trimming cut 7 bases from V and 4 bases from J; bases unmatched to any gene: 7. The CDR3 DNA is TGTGCCTTTATCACTAGCGGGGGCGCAGATACGCAGTATTTT. This encodes CAFITSGGADTQYF.

The table lists this clone with a count of one. The gene calls are TRBV4-3 and TRBJ1-3; TRBD1 matches 9 bases. This CDR3 has 16 amino acids. Germline loops: CDR1 LGHNA, CDR2 YSLEER. Unmatched junction bases numbered 6, after V lost 3 bases and J lost 3 bases. DNA for the CDR3: TGCGCCAGCAGCCATCGACAGGGGGGAATTGGAAACACCATATATTTT. It translates to CASSHRQGGIGNTIYF.